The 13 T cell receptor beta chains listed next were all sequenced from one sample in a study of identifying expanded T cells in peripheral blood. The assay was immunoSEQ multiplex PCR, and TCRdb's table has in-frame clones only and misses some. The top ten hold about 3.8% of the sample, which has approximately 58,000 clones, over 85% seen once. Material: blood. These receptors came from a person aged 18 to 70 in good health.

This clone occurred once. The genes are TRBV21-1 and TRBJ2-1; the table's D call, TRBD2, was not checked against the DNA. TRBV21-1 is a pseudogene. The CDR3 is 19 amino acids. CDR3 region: CASSKNGTSGRAANHEQFF. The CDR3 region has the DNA TGTGCCAGCAGCAAGAATGGGACTAGCGGGAGGGCCGCGAATCATGAGCAGTTCTTC.

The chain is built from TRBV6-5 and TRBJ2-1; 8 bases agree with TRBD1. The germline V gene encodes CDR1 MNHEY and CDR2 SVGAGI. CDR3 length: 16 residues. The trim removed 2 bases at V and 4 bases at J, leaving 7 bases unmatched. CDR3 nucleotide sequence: TGTGCCAGCAGTTACGGGGCAGGGGGCGGATACAATGAGCAGTTCTTC. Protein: CASSYGAGGGYNEQFF.

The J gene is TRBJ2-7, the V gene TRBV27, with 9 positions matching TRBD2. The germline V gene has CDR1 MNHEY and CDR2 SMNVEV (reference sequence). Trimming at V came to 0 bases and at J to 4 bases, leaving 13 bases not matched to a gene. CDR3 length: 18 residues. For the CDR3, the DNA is TGTGCCAGCAGTTTATCGATGCGGGGGGTTAGCGGGAGTTACGAGCAGTACTTC. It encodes CASSLSMRGVSGSYEQYF.

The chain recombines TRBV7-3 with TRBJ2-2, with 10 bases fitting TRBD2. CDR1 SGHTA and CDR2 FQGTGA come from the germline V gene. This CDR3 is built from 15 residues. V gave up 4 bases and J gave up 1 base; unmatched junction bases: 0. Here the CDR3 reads CASSWTSGNTGELFF. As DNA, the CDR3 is TGTGCCAGCAGCTGGACTAGCGGGAACACCGGGGAGCTGTTTTTT. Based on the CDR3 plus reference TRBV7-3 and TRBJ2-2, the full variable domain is GAGVSQTPSNKVTEKGKYVELRCDPISGHTALYWYRQSLGQGPEFLIYFQGTGAADDSGLPNDRFFAVRPEGSVSTLKIQRTERGDSAVYLCASSWTSGNTGELFFGEGSRLTVL.

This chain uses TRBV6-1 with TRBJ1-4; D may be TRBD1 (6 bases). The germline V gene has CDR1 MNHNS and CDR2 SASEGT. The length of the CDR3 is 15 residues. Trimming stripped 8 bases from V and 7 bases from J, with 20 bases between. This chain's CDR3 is CASGPRGARGEKLFF. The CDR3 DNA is TGTGCCAGCGGCCCGAGAGGGGCCAGGGGTGAAAAACTGTTTTTT.

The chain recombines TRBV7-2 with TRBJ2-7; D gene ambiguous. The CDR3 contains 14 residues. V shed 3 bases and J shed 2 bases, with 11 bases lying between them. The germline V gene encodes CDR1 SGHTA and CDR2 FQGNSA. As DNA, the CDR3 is TGTGCCAGCAGCTTGGAGATTTTGGCCTACGAGCAGTACTTC. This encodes CASSLEILAYEQYF.

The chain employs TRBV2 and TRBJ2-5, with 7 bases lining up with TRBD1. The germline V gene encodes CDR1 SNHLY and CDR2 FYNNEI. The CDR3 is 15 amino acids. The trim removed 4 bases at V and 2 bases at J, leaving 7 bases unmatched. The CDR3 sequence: CASSGVGTAQETQYF. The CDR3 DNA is TGTGCCAGCAGTGGGGTTGGGACAGCTCAAGAGACCCAGTACTTC.

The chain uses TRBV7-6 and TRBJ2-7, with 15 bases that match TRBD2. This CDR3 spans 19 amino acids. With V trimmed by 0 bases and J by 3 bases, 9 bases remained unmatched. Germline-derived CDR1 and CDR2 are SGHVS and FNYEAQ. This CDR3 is CASSLATWTSGREGYEQYF. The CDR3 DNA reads TGTGCCAGCAGCTTAGCGACGTGGACTAGCGGGAGGGAAGGCTACGAGCAGTACTTC. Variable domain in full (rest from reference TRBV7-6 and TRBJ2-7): GAGVSQSPRYKVTKRGQDVALRCDPISGHVSLYWYRQALGQGPEFLTYFNYEAQQDKSGLPNDRFSAERPEGSISTLTIQRTEQRDSAMYRCASSLATWTSGREGYEQYFGPGTRLTVT.

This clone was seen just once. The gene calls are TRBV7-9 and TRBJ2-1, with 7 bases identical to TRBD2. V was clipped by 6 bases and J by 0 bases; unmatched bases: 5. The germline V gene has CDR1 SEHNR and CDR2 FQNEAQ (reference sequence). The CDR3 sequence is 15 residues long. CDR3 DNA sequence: TGTGCCAGCAGAGGGGAGGGAAGCTCCTACAATGAGCAGTTCTTC. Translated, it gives CASRGEGSSYNEQFF.

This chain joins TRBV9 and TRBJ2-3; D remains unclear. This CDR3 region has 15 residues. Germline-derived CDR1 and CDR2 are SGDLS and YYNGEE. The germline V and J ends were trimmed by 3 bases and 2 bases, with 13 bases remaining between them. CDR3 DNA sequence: TGTGCCAGCAGCGGCCCTCTGGGTCCCACAGATACGCAGTATTTT. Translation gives CASSGPLGPTDTQYF.

The CDR3 bases are TGTGCCAGCAGCAAAGAGGGACAGGGGAAGGAGCCGGGGCAGCCCCAGCATTTT. Residues: CASSKEGQGKEPGQPQHF. The chain has TRBV21-1 and TRBJ1-5; TRBD1, the table's D call, lacks a check against the DNA. TRBV21-1 is a pseudogene segment. The CDR3 is 18 amino acids.

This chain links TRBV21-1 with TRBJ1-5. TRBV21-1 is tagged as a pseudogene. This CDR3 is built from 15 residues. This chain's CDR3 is CASRRTWHSNQPQHF. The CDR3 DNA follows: TGTGCCAGCAGGAGGACCTGGCATAGCAATCAGCCCCAGCATTTT.

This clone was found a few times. The CDR3 DNA reads TGTGCCAGCAGACAGAGGACAGGGACCATGAACACTGAAGCTTTCTTT. Amino acid sequence: CASRQRTGTMNTEAFF. This rearrangement joins TRBV13 to TRBJ1-1, with 8 bases fitting TRBD1. Germline V lookup: CDR1 PRHDT, CDR2 FYEKMQ (reference sequence). Germline trimming cut 6 bases from V and 0 bases from J; bases unmatched to any gene: 9. The CDR3 covers 16 residues. Using reference TRBV13 and TRBJ1-1 for the parts outside the CDR3, the full variable domain is AAGVIQSPRHLIKEKRETATLKCYPIPRHDTVYWYQQGPGQDPQFLISFYEKMQSDKGSIPDRFSAQQFSDYHSELNMSSLELGDSALYFCASRQRTGTMNTEAFFGQGTRLTVV.